A selection of T cell receptor beta chains follows, all from one sample in a study of graft-versus-host responses after intestinal transplantation. Sequencing used immunoSEQ multiplex PCR; TCRdb keeps in-frame clones, though not all of them. The table has around 100,000 clones, approximately 94% seen once. Their cognate antigens are unknown. The specimen comprised unstimulated CD8+ T cells sorted from spleen or lymph node cells, sampled before intestinal transplant. The receptor set was obtained from a human donor who received an intestinal transplant. The CDR3 runs from the conserved cysteine through the conserved F or W. The order of the fields is J gene, CDR3 length, D gene, V gene, clone size, CDR3 protein, CDR3 DNA. A D gene is named only where the DNA matches it firmly. The size field is filled for only some rows; it gives once, few, many or a size class.

TRBJ1-1	16	.	TRBV29-1	.	CSVEDPAQGEITEAFF	TGCAGCGTTGAAGACCCGGCACAGGGTGAAATAACTGAAGCTTTCTTT
TRBJ1-3	16	.	TRBV29-1	.	CSVEPRQATKRNTIYF	TGCAGCGTTGAACCCCGCCAGGCTACTAAGAGAAACACCATATATTTT
TRBJ2-1	16	TRBD2	TRBV9	.	CASSTIAGGAYNEQFF	TGTGCCAGCAGCACAATAGCGGGGGGAGCCTACAATGAGCAGTTCTTC
TRBJ2-1	18	TRBD2	TRBV4-1	.	CASSQEEDGSGDYNEQFF	TGCGCCAGCAGCCAAGAAGAGGATGGTAGCGGGGACTACAATGAGCAGTTCTTC
TRBJ1-1	15	TRBD1	TRBV7-6	.	CASSLGDRLNTEAFF	TGTGCCAGCAGCTTAGGGGACAGGTTGAACACTGAAGCTTTCTTT
TRBJ2-3	12	.	TRBV5-6	.	CASSLAGRTQYF	TGTGCCAGCAGCTTGGCGGGACGGACGCAGTATTTT
TRBJ2-1	16	TRBD2	TRBV10-1	.	CASIVAGRSSYNEQFF	TGCGCCAGCATTGTAGCGGGGCGGAGTAGCTACAATGAGCAGTTCTTC
TRBJ2-7	17	.	TRBV2	.	CASSEGQNYPVGLEQYF	TGTGCCAGCAGTGAAGGCCAGAATTACCCTGTCGGGCTCGAGCAGTACTTC
TRBJ1-3	17	TRBD1	TRBV7-8	.	CASSSPPGQATPYTIYF	TGTGCCAGCAGCTCACCTCCGGGACAGGCCACTCCTTACACCATATATTTT
TRBJ1-2	16	.	TRBV6-6	.	CASSPGPELTIAGYTF	TGTGCCAGCTCCCCCGGACCGGAGCTAACTATAGCTGGCTACACCTTC
TRBJ2-7	17	TRBD1	TRBV18	once	CASSPAGTGDDSYEQYF	TGTGCCAGCTCACCGGCCGGGACAGGGGACGACTCCTACGAGCAGTACTTC
TRBJ2-7	14	.	TRBV10-1	.	CASSESQSSYEQYF	TGCGCCAGCAGTGAGTCGCAGAGCTCCTACGAGCAGTACTTC
TRBJ2-2	15	TRBD1	TRBV2	.	CASSYRTGVDGELFF	TGTGCCAGCAGTTACAGGACAGGGGTCGACGGGGAGCTGTTTTTT
TRBJ1-1	16	.	TRBV6-6	.	CASSYSMYGEGTEAFF	TGTGCCAGCAGTTACTCGATGTACGGTGAGGGGACTGAAGCTTTCTTT
TRBJ1-6	14	.	TRBV6-1	once	CASRDPGGTSPLHF	TGTGCCAGCCGCGATCCGGGGGGTACTTCACCCCTCCACTTT
TRBJ1-1	14	.	TRBV9	.	CASSVGSANTEAFF	TGTGCCAGCAGCGTCGGGAGCGCGAACACTGAAGCTTTCTTT
TRBJ1-6	12	TRBD1	TRBV19	few	CASTTGVSPLHF	TGTGCCAGTACGACAGGGGTGTCACCCCTCCACTTT
TRBJ1-4	14	.	TRBV7-8	.	CASSFGANGEKLFF	TGTGCCAGCAGCTTTGGGGCGAACGGTGAAAAACTGTTTTTT
TRBJ2-5	15	TRBD2	TRBV4-1	.	CASSQVSGSQETQYF	TGCGCCAGCAGCCAAGTTAGCGGGTCCCAAGAGACCCAGTACTTC
TRBJ1-1	11	.	TRBV19	.	CASSMGTEAFF	TGTGCCAGTAGTATGGGGACTGAAGCTTTCTTT
TRBJ2-5	13	.	TRBV6-5	.	CASGSGPRETQYF	TGTGCCAGCGGTTCAGGGCCTAGGGAGACCCAGTACTTC
TRBJ2-3	14	TRBD2	TRBV6-5	.	CASSSGGPTDTQYF	TGTGCCAGCAGTAGCGGGGGGCCCACAGATACGCAGTATTTT
TRBJ2-1	13	TRBD2	TRBV10-2	.	CASGPAGGPEQFF	TGCGCCAGCGGGCCAGCGGGGGGCCCTGAGCAGTTCTTC
TRBJ2-7	13	.	TRBV5-4	once	CASSLGPDYEQYF	TGTGCCAGCAGCTTGGGCCCAGATTACGAGCAGTACTTC
TRBJ1-1	14	.	TRBV9	.	CASSTTGTNTEAFF	TGTGCCAGCAGCACAACAGGGACAAACACTGAAGCTTTCTTT
TRBJ2-7	14	.	TRBV5-4	.	CASSSPGTNYEQYF	TGTGCCAGCAGCTCCCCCGGGACAAACTACGAGCAGTACTTC
TRBJ2-3	16	.	TRBV6-1	.	CASSEIQGTPTDTQYF	TGTGCCAGCAGTGAAATCCAGGGGACGCCCACAGATACGCAGTATTTT
TRBJ1-2	15	TRBD1	TRBV6-5	.	CASSGTAVPNYGYTF	TGTGCCAGCAGCGGGACAGCAGTACCCAACTATGGCTACACCTTC
TRBJ1-1	17	.	TRBV4-1	.	CASSHPKDVYYDTEAFF	TGCGCCAGCAGCCATCCCAAGGACGTCTACTACGACACTGAAGCTTTCTTT
TRBJ1-2	12	.	TRBV9	.	CASSSSQDGYTF	TGTGCCAGCAGCAGTAGCCAGGATGGCTACACCTTC
TRBJ2-7	20	.	TRBV7-6	.	CASSQGIFVESGLDSYEQYF	TGTGCCAGCAGCCAAGGTATTTTTGTCGAATCGGGTCTCGATTCCTACGAGCAGTACTTC
TRBJ2-3	16	TRBD2	TRBV7-8	.	CATRPLAGGGTDTQYF	TGTGCCACGAGACCACTAGCGGGAGGGGGCACAGATACGCAGTATTTT
TRBJ1-6	20	.	TRBV7-8	.	CASSLAERENSPLMNSPLHF	TGTGCCAGCAGCTTAGCGGAACGGGAGAACTCCCCTTTAATGAATTCACCCCTCCACTTT
TRBJ1-2	11	.	TRBV30	.	CAWISFYGYTF	TGTGCCTGGATCTCTTTCTATGGCTACACCTTC
TRBJ1-1	15	TRBD1	TRBV5-5	.	CASSQGQGTNTEAFF	TGTGCCAGCAGCCAGGGACAGGGAACGAACACTGAAGCTTTCTTT
TRBJ2-7	11	.	TRBV30	.	CAVMDGLEVHF	TGTGCCGTTATGGATGGGTTGGAGGTTCACTTC
TRBJ2-2	15	.	TRBV4-1	.	CASSQETSTTGELFF	TGCGCCAGCAGCCAAGAAACTAGCACCACCGGGGAGCTGTTTTTT
TRBJ1-6	13	.	TRBV11-2	few	CASSLETLAPLHF	TGTGCCAGCAGCTTAGAGACACTCGCACCCCTCCACTTT
TRBJ2-7	15	.	TRBV4-1	.	CASSQGRATTYEQYF	TGCGCCAGCAGCCAAGGGAGGGCCACTACCTACGAGCAGTACTTC
TRBJ2-5	17	TRBD1	TRBV10-2	.	CASSLGPGQGPGETQYF	TGCGCCAGCAGTTTGGGACCGGGACAGGGGCCGGGGGAGACCCAGTACTTC
TRBJ1-3	15	TRBD1	TRBV4-1	.	CASSLDRETGNTIYF	TGCGCCAGCAGCCTGGACAGGGAGACTGGAAACACCATATATTTT
TRBJ1-3	12	.	TRBV2	.	CALLERGNTIYF	TGTGCCCTGCTTGAGAGAGGAAACACCATATATTTT
TRBJ2-7	11	.	TRBV20-1	.	CSASEGYEQYF	TGCAGTGCTAGCGAGGGGTACGAGCAGTACTTC
TRBJ2-1	18	TRBD2	TRBV9	.	CASSGRTQASGRINEQFF	TGTGCCAGCAGCGGGAGGACTCAGGCTAGCGGGCGGATCAATGAGCAGTTCTTC
TRBJ2-3	12	.	TRBV6-5	.	CASSRRGDTQYF	TGTGCCAGCAGTAGACGAGGAGATACGCAGTATTTT